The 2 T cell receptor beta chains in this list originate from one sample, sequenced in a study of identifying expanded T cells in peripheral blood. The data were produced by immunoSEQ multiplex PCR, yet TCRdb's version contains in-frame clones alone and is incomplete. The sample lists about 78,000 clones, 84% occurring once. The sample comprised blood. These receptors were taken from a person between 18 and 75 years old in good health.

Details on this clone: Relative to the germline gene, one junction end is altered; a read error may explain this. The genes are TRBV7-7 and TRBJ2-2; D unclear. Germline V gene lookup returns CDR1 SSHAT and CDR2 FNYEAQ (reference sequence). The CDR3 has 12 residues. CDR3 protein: CASSLATGELFF. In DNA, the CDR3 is TGTGCTAGCAGCTTAGCCACCGGGGAGCTGTTTTTT.

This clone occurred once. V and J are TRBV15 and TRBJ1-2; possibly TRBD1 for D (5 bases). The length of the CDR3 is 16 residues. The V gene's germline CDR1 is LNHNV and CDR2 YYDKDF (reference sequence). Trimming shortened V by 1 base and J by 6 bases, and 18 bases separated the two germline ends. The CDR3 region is CATSRVRQMENHGYTF. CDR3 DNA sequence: TGTGCCACCAGCAGAGTAAGACAGATGGAAAACCATGGCTACACCTTC.